This TCR beta chain comes out of a study of beta chain features in type 1 diabetes. Each population that was sorted was more than 95% pure. CDR3 length: 14 amino acids. CDR1 MGHRA and CDR2 YSYEKL come from the germline V gene. V gave up 1 base and J gave up 5 bases, with 11 bases separating them. What was sequenced were expressed TCRB transcripts, since all of the isolated RNA had been reverse transcribed. Profiling relied on immunoSEQ multiplex PCR, and the TCRdb table lists in-frame clones only, not all of them. This sample has about 240,000 clones, with about 30% found just once. The sequence was collected from a man aged 30 to 45 in good health. Sequencing input: central memory CD4+ T cells from blood. This chain joins TRBV4-1 and TRBJ1-2; no definite D call. CDR3 bases: TGCGCCAGCAGCCAAGCCGGGGAGAATTATGGCTACACCTTC. Translating gives CASSQAGENYGYTF.